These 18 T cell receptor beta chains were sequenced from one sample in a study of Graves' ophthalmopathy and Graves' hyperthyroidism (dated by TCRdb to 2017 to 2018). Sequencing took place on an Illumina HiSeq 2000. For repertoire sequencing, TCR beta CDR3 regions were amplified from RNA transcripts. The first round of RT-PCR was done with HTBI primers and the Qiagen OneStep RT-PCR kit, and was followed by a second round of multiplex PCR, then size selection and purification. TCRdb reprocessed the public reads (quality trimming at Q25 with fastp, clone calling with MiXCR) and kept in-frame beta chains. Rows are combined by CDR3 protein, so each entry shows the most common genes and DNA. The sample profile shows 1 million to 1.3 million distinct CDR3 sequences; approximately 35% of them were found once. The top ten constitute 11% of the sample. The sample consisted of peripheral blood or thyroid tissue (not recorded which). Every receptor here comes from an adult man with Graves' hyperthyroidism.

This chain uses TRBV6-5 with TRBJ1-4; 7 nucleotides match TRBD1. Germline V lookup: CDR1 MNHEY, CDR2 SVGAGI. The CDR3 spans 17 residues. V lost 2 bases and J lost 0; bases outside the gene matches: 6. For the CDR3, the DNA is TGTGCCAGCAGTTACCGCCCGGGACAGACAACTAATGAAAAACTGTTTTTT. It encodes CASSYRPGQTTNEKLFF.

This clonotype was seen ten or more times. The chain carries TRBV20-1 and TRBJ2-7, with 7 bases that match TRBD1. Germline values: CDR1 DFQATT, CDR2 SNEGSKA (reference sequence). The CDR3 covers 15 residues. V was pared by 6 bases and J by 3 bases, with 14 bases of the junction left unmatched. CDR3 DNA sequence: TGCAGTGCCGAAGACCGGGACAGAATTCACTACGAGCAGTACTTC. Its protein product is CSAEDRDRIHYEQYF.

For the CDR3, the DNA is TGTGCCAGCAGTTTGCCGACAGGCCCTCAAGCTTTCTTT. The encoded protein is CASSLPTGPQAFF. The chain is built from TRBV27 and TRBJ1-1; D is possibly TRBD1 (6 bases). Germline V gene data show CDR1 as MNHEY and CDR2 as SMNVEV (reference sequence). Trimming left V 3 bases short and J 9 bases short, with 14 bases between. The CDR3 contains 13 residues.

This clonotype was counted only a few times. The CDR3 here is CASGPNFYEQYF. The CDR3 DNA reads as TGTGCTAGTGGCCCTAACTTCTACGAGCAGTACTTC. This rearrangement joins TRBV12-5 to TRBJ2-7, with D unresolved. This CDR3 comprises 12 residues. The germline gives CDR1 LGHNT, CDR2 FRNRAP. Trimming shortened V by 6 bases and J by 3 bases, and 9 bases separated the two germline ends.

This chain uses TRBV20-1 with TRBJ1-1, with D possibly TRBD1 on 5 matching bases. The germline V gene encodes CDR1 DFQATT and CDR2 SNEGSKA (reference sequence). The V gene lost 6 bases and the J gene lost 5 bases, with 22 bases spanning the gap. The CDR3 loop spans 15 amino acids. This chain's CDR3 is CSAGGPTLSGTEAFF. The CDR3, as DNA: TGCAGTGCCGGGGGACCTACACTAAGCGGTACTGAAGCTTTCTTT.

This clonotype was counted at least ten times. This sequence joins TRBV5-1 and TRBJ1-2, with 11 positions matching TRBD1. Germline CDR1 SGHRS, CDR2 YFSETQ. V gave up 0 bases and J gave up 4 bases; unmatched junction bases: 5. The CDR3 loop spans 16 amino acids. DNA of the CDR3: TGCGCCAGCAGCTTGGACTCCGGGACAGGGGGCTATGGCTACACCTTC. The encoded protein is CASSLDSGTGGYGYTF.

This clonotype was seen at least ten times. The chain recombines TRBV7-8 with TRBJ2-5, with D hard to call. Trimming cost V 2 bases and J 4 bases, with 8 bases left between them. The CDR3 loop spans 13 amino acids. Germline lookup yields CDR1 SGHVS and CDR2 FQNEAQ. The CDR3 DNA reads TGTGCCAGCAGCTTACGGTCACGAGAGACCCAGTACTTC. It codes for CASSLRSRETQYF.

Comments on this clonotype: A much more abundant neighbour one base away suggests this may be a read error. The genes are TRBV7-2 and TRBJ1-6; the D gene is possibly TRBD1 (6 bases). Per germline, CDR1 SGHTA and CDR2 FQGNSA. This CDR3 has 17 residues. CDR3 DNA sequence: TGTGCCAGCAGCATAGCACCCGCCGGACAGTCCAATTCACCCCTCCACTTT. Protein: CASSIAPAGQSNSPLHF.

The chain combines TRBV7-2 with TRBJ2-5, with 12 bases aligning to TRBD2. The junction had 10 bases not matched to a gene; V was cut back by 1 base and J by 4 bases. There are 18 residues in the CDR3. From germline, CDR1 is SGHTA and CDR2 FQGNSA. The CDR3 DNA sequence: TGTGCCAGCAGCTTAGGGGGCCTAGCGGGAGGGCCGAGAGAGACCCAGTACTTC. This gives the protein CASSLGGLAGGPRETQYF.

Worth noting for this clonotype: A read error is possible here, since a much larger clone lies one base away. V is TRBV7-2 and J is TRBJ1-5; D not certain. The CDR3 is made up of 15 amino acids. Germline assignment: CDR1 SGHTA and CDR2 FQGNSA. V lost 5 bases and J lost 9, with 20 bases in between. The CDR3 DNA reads TGTGCCAGCAGCCAGGAAGGAAGGGATGGCGCGCCCCAGCATTTT. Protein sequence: CASSQEGRDGAPQHF.

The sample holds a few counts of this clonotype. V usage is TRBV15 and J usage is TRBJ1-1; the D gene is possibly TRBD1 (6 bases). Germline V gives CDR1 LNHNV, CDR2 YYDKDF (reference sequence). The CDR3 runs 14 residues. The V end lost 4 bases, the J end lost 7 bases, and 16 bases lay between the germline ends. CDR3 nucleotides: TGTGCCACCAGCACAGGGGACGTAGGGCTTGAAGCTTTCTTT. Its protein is CATSTGDVGLEAFF.

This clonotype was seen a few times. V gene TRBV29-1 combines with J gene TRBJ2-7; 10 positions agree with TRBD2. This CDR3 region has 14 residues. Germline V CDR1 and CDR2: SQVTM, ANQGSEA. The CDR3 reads CSGTVGLASYEQYF. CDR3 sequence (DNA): TGCAGTGGGACGGTGGGACTAGCGAGCTACGAGCAGTACTTC.

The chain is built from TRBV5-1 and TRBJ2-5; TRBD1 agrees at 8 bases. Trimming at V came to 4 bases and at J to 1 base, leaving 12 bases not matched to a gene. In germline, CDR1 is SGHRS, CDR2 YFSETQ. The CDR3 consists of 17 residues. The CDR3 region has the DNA TGCGCCAGCAGCCAAGATGGGGGGACAGGCTCCCAAGAGACCCAGTACTTC. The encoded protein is CASSQDGGTGSQETQYF.

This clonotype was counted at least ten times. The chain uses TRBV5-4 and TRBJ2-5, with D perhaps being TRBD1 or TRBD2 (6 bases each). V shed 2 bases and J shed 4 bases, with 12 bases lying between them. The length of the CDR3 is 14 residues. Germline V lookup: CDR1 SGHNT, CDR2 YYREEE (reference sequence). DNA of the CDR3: TGTGCCAGCAGCTTACAGGGCGGGGTAGAGACCCAGTACTTC. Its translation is CASSLQGGVETQYF.

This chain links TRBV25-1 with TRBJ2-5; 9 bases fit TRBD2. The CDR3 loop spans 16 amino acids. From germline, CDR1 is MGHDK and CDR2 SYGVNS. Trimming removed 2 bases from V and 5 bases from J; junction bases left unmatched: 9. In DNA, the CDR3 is TGTGCCAGCAGTGAACGACTAGCGGCCCCCGTGGAGACCCAGTACTTC. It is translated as CASSERLAAPVETQYF. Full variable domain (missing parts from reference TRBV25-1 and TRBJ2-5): EADIYQTPRYLVIGTGKKITLECSQTMGHDKMYWYQQDPGMELHLIHYSYGVNSTEKGDLSSESTVSRIRTEHFPLTLESARPSHTSQYLCASSERLAAPVETQYFGPGTRLLVL.

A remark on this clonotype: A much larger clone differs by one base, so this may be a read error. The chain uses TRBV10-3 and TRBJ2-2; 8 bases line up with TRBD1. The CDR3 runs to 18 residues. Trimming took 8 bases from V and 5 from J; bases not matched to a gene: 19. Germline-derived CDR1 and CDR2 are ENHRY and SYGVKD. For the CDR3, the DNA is TGTGCCATCTCAGACTGGCACCGACAGGGGCGCTGGACCGGGGAGCTGTTTTTT. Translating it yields CAISDWHRQGRWTGELFF.

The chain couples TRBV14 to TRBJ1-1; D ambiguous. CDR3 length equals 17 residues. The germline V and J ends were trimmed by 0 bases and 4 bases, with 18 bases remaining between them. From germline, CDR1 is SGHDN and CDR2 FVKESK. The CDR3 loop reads CASSQDLARSGSTEAFF. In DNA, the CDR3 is TGTGCCAGCAGCCAAGATTTGGCGAGGAGTGGAAGCACTGAAGCTTTCTTT. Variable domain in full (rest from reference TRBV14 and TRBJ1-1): EAGVTQFPSHSVIEKGQTVTLRCDPISGHDNLYWYRRVMGKEIKFLLHFVKESKQDESGMPNNRFLAERTGGTYSTLKVQPAELEDSGVYFCASSQDLARSGSTEAFFGQGTRLTVV.

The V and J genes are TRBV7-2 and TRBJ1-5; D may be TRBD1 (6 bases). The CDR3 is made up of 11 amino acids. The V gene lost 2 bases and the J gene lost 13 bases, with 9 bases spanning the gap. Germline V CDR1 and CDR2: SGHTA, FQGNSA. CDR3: CASSLMTGQHF. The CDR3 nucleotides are TGTGCCAGCAGCTTAATGACAGGTCAGCATTTT.